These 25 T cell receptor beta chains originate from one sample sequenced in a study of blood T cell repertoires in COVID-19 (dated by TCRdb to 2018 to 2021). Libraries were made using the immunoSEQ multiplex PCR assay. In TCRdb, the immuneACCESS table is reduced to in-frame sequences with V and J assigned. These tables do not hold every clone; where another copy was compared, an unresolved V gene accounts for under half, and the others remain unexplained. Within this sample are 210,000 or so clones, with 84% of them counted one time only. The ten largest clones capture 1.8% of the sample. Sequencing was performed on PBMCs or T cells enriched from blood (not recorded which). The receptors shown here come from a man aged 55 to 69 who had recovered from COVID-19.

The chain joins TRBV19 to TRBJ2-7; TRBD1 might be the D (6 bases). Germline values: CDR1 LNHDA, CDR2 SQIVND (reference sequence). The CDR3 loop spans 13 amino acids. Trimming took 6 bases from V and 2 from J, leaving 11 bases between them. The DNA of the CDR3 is TGTGCCAGTAGCAAAGACAGGACCTACGAGCAGTACTTC. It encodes CASSKDRTYEQYF.

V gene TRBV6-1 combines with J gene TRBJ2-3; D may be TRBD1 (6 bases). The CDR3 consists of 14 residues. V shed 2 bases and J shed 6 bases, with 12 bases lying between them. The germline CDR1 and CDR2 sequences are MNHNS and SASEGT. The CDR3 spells CASSEQTGTDTQYF. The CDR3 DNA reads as TGTGCCAGCAGTGAACAGACAGGTACCGATACGCAGTATTTT.

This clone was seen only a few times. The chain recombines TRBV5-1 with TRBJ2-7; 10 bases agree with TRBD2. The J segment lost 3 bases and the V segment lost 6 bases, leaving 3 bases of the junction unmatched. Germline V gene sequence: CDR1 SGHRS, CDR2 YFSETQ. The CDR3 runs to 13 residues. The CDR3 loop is CASMSSGGYEQYF. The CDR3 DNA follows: TGCGCCAGCATGTCTAGCGGGGGCTACGAGCAGTACTTC.

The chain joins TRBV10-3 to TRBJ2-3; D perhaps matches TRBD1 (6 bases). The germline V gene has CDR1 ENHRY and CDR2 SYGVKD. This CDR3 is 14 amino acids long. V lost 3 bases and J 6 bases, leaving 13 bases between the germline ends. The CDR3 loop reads CAISDPRQGDTQYF. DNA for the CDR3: TGTGCCATCAGTGATCCAAGGCAGGGGGATACGCAGTATTTT.

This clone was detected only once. CDR3 nucleotides: TGTGCCACCAGCAGAGATAGCAGGGAGGGTCTGTTATATGGCTACACCTTC. This gives the protein CATSRDSREGLLYGYTF. The chain recombines TRBV15 with TRBJ1-2, with D possibly TRBD1 on 5 matching bases. CDR3 size: 17 residues. V lost 0 bases and J 5 bases, leaving 19 bases between the germline ends. Germline V gene lookup returns CDR1 LNHNV and CDR2 YYDKDF (reference sequence).

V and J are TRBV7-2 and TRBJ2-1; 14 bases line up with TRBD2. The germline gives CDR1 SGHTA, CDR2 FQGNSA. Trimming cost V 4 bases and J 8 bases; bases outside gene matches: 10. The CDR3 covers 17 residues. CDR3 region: CASSSRLAGGPLDEQFF. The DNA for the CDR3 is TGTGCCAGCAGCTCAAGACTAGCGGGGGGGCCATTGGATGAGCAGTTCTTC.

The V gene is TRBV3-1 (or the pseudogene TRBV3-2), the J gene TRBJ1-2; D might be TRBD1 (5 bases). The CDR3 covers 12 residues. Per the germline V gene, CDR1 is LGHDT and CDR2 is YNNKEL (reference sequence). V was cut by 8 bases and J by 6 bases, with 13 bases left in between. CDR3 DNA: TGTGCCAGCGCTGCAGGGCCGAATGGCTACACCTTC. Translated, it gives CASAAGPNGYTF.

This CDR3 is CASSVGSDSNSPLHF. The CDR3 DNA reads as TGTGCCAGCAGCGTAGGGAGCGACTCGAATTCACCCCTCCACTTT. The rearrangement uses TRBV9 and TRBJ1-6; D gene unclear. Germline CDR1 is SGDLS and CDR2 is YYNGEE. The CDR3 extends over 15 amino acids. The V and J ends lost 0 bases and 7 bases respectively, with 11 bases between them.

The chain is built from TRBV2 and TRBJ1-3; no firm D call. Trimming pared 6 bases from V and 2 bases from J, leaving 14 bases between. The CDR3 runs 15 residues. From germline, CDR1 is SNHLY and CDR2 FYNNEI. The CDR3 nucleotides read TGTGCCAGCAGACCGGGATCCGAGGCTGGAAACACCATATATTTT. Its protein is CASRPGSEAGNTIYF.

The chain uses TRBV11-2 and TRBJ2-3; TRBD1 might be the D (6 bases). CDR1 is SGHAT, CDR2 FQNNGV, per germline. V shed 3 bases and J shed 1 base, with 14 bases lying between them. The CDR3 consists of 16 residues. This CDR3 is CASSFPQGVGTDTQYF. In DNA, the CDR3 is TGTGCCAGCAGCTTCCCACAGGGCGTAGGCACAGATACGCAGTATTTT.

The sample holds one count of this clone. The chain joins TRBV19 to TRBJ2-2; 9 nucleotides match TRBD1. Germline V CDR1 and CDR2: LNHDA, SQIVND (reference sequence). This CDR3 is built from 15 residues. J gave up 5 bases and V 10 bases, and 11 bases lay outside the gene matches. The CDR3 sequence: CATRPGTGRTGELFF. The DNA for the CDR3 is TGTGCCACCCGACCTGGGACAGGGAGGACCGGGGAGCTGTTTTTT.

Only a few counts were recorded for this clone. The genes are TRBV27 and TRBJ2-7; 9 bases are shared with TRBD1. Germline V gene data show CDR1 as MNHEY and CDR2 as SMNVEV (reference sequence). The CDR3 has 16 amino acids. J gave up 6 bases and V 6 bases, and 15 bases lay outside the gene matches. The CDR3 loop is CASRPDRGGSFLEQYF. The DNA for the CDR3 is TGTGCCAGCAGGCCCGACAGGGGGGGATCTTTCCTCGAGCAGTACTTC.

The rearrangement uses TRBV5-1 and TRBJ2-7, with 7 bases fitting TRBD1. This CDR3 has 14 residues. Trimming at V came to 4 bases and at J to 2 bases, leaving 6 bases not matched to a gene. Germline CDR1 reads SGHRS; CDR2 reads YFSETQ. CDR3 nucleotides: TGCGCCAGCAGCCCCGGGACAGCAACCTACGAGCAGTACTTC. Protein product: CASSPGTATYEQYF. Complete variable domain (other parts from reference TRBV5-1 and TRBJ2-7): KAGVTQTPRYLIKTRGQQVTLSCSPISGHRSVSWYQQTPGQGLQFLFEYFSETQRNKGNFPGRFSGRQFSNSRSEMNVSTLELGDSALYLCASSPGTATYEQYFGPGTRLTVT.

CDR3 sequence reads: CASSLDGRQKNTEAFF. CDR3 DNA sequence: TGTGCCAGCAGCTTGGATGGCCGCCAGAAGAACACTGAAGCTTTCTTT. This chain uses TRBV5-5 with TRBJ1-1; D is unresolved. The V gene lost 0 bases and the J gene lost 1 base, with 13 bases spanning the gap. The CDR3 runs 16 residues. The germline CDR1 and CDR2 sequences are SGHKS and YYEKEE (reference sequence).

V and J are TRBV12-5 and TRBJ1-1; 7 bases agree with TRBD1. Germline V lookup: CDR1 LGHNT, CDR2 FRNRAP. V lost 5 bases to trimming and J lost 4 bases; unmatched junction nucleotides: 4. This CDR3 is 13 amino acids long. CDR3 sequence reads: CASGPQGGTEAFF. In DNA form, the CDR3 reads TGTGCTAGTGGTCCCCAGGGGGGCACTGAAGCTTTCTTT.

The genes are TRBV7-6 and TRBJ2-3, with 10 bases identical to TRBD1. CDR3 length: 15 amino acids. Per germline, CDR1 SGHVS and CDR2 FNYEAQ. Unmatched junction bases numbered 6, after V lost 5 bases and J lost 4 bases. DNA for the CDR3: TGTGCCAGCAGCCGGGGACAGGGGATGGCAGATACGCAGTATTTT. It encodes CASSRGQGMADTQYF.

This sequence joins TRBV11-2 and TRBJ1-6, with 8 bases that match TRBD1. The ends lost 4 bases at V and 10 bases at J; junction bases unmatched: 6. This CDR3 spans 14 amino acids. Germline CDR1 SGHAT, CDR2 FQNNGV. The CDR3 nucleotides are TGTGCCAGCAGCTCTGGACAGGGTAGATCACCCCTCCACTTT. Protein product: CASSSGQGRSPLHF. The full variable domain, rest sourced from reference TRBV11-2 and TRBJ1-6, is EAGVAQSPRYKIIEKRQSVAFWCNPISGHATLYWYQQILGQGPKLLIQFQNNGVVDDSQLPKDRFSAERLKGVDSTLKIQPAKLEDSAVYLCASSSGQGRSPLHFGNGTRLTVT.

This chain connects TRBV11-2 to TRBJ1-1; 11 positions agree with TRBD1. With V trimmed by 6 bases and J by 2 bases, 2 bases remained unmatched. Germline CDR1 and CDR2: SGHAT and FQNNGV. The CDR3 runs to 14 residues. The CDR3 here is CASSRTGGNTEAFF. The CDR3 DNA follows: TGTGCCAGCAGTCGGACAGGGGGCAACACTGAAGCTTTCTTT.

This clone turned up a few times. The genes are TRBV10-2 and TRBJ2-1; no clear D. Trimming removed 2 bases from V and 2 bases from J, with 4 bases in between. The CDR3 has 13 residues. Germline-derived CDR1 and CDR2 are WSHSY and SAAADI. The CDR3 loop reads CASSETAYNEQFF. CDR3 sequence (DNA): TGCGCCAGCAGTGAGACGGCCTACAATGAGCAGTTCTTC.

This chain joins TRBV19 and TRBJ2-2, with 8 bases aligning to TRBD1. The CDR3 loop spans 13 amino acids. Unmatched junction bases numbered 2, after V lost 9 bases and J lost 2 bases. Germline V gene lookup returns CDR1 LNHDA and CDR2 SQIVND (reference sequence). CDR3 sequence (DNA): TGTGCCAGCGGGACAGGCAACACCGGGGAGCTGTTTTTT. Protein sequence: CASGTGNTGELFF.

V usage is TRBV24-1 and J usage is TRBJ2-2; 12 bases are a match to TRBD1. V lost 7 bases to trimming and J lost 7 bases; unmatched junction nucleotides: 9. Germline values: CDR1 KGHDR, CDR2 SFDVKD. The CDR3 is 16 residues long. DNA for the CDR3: TGTGCCACCAGCACCGGGACAGGGGGCGCCGGCGGGGAGCTGTTTTTT. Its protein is CATSTGTGGAGGELFF.

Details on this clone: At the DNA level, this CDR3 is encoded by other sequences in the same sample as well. The CDR3 nucleotides read TGTGCCAGCAGCTTATTAGCGGGGGGAACAGATACGCAGTATTTT. Translated, it gives CASSLLAGGTDTQYF. This chain links TRBV7-8 with TRBJ2-3; 10 bases are shared with TRBD2. The trim removed 2 bases at V and 3 bases at J, leaving 2 bases unmatched. CDR1 and CDR2 from the germline V gene are SGHVS and FQNEAQ. CDR3 length: 15 amino acids. Supplemented by reference TRBV7-8 and TRBJ2-3, the full variable domain reads GAGVSQSPRYKVAKRGQDVALRCDPISGHVSLFWYQQALGQGPEFLTYFQNEAQLDKSGLPSDRFFAERPEGSVSTLKIQRTQQEDSAVYLCASSLLAGGTDTQYFGPGTRLTVL.

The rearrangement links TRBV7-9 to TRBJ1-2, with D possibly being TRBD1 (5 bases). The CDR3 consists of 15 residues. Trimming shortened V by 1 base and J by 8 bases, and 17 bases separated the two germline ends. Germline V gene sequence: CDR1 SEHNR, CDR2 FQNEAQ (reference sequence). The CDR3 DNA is TGTGCCAGCAGCTTAGTCTCGGGGGGATCGGAAGGCTACACCTTC. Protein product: CASSLVSGGSEGYTF.

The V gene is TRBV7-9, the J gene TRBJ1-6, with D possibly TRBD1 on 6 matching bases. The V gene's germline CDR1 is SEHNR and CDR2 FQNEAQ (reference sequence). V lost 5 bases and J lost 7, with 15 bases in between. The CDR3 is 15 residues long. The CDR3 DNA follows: TGTGCCAGCAGCCCCGACGGACAGTCGAATTCACCCCTCCACTTT. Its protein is CASSPDGQSNSPLHF.

The CDR3 spells CASSQVVLSPWDRGLETQYF. Here the CDR3 DNA reads TGCGCCAGCAGCCAAGTCGTATTATCCCCGTGGGACAGGGGTCTTGAGACCCAGTACTTC. The rearrangement joins TRBV4-3 to TRBJ2-5; 10 bases are a match to TRBD1. The CDR3 is 20 amino acids. Looked up from germline, CDR1 is LGHNA and CDR2 is YSLEER. The junction had 19 bases not matched to a gene; V was cut back by 1 base and J by 5 bases.